This T cell receptor beta chain was identified in a study of T cell responses to AZD1222 COVID-19 vaccine. Note on this clone: Its antigen is as yet unknown.

General study results and limits: Reportedly, nearly half of unique spike TCRs recognized epitopes outside B.1.351/B.1.1.7 mutations. Only after the peak T cell response were repertoires sampled. Donors, mostly white British, included more females; clonal diversity was possibly underestimated. Increased Spike-specific TCR breadth and depth were observed after two AZD1222 doses.

Clones were read by immunoSEQ multiplex PCR, and TCRdb kept only the in-frame ones, dropping some. The profile shows about 19,000 clones, roughly 79% of them singletons. The CDR3 loop spans 16 amino acids. CDR1 is KGHSY and CDR2 is FQNENV in the germline V gene. The V gene lost 0 bases and the J gene lost 7 bases, with 18 bases spanning the gap. The gene calls are TRBV16 and TRBJ1-1; no firm D call. This TCR derives from an adult who received the AZD1222 COVID-19 vaccine. This specimen consisted of peripheral blood, obtained 28 days after the second AZD1222 dose. The CDR3: CASSQSSAPWEGEAFF. The CDR3 DNA is TGTGCCAGCAGCCAATCGTCGGCCCCTTGGGAGGGTGAAGCTTTCTTT.